These 18 T cell receptor beta chains were all obtained from the same sample, sequenced in a study of control samples from healthy donors and cancer patients. Profiled with immunoSEQ multiplex PCR; TCRdb holds only in-frame clones, not every one. In the table there are 70,000 to 100,000 clones, 91% of which are singletons. Sequencing input: blood. The source is a man aged 50 or older in good health.

The V gene is TRBV7-2, the J gene TRBJ2-7, with D perhaps TRBD2 (7 bases). Germline values: CDR1 SGHTA, CDR2 FQGNSA. V was shortened by 5 bases and J by 3 bases, with 17 bases between the two germline ends. The length of the CDR3 is 15 residues. The CDR3 is CASSLGAGVYYEQYF. CDR3 DNA: TGTGCCAGCAGCCTGGGGGCGGGGGTGTACTACGAGCAGTACTTC.

The chain employs TRBV18 and TRBJ1-1; TRBD1 might be the D (5 bases). Trimming took 8 bases from V and 0 from J, leaving 10 bases between them. Germline V lookup: CDR1 KGHSH, CDR2 LQKENI. This CDR3 comprises 13 residues. CDR3 residues: CASQRGMNTEAFF. In DNA form, the CDR3 reads TGTGCCAGCCAGAGGGGAATGAACACTGAAGCTTTCTTT.

Only a few counts were recorded for this clone. The chain combines TRBV6-5 with TRBJ1-2; D not resolved. The CDR3 is 12 residues long. The germline V gene has CDR1 MNHEY and CDR2 SVGAGI. Between the trimmed V and J ends, which lost 7 bases and 1 base, there was a span of 7 bases. CDR3 in amino acids: CASKGFNYGYTF. The DNA for the CDR3 is TGTGCCAGCAAAGGGTTTAACTATGGCTACACCTTC.

The rearrangement links TRBV27 to TRBJ1-1; weak D call: TRBD1 (5 bases). Germline values: CDR1 MNHEY, CDR2 SMNVEV (reference sequence). V was trimmed by 4 bases and J by 2 bases, leaving 17 bases between them. The CDR3 runs to 16 residues. The CDR3 DNA follows: TGTGCCAGCAGTTCCGCGGGGGGTTGGGCAAACACTGAAGCTTTCTTT. This encodes CASSSAGGWANTEAFF.

CDR3 nucleotide sequence: TGTGCCAGTAGCACAGGGCCCTCTGGGGCCAACGTCCTGACTTTC. Translation gives CASSTGPSGANVLTF. The J gene is TRBJ2-6, the V gene TRBV19; D is possibly TRBD1 (6 bases). The V end was cut by 6 bases, the J end by 0 bases, with 9 bases between. The CDR3 runs to 15 residues. From germline, CDR1 is LNHDA and CDR2 SQIVND (reference sequence).

The chain links TRBV27 to TRBJ2-7; 7 nucleotides line up with TRBD1. The CDR3 is made up of 14 amino acids. Looked up from germline, CDR1 is MNHEY and CDR2 is SMNVEV (reference sequence). The V and J ends lost 5 bases and 2 bases, in that order; junction bases with no gene match: 6. CDR3 in amino acids: CASSTTGSAYEQYF. For the CDR3, the DNA is TGTGCCAGCAGTACGACAGGGTCGGCCTACGAGCAGTACTTC.

The chain links TRBV12-3 or TRBV12-4 to TRBJ1-1; TRBD1 matches at 8 bases. V dropped 6 bases and J dropped 13; count of bases not matched to a gene: 13. The CDR3 totals 13 residues. The CDR3 spells CASRLQQGVGSFF. CDR3 nucleotides: TGTGCCAGCAGATTACAACAGGGGGTAGGAAGTTTCTTT.

Of note for this clone: The junction departs from the called germline gene at one end, perhaps through a read error. This chain uses TRBV11-2 with TRBJ1-1; tentatively, D is TRBD1 (5 bases). Germline CDR1 and CDR2: SGHAT and FQNNGV. This CDR3 region has 11 residues. DNA for the CDR3: TGTGCCAGCAGCTCATTGGGACGGGAAGACTTT. Translating it yields CASSSLGREDF. The full variable domain, completed using reference TRBV11-2 and TRBJ1-1, is EAGVAQSPRYKIIEKRQSVAFWCNPISGHATLYWYQQILGQGPKLLIQFQNNGVVDDSQLPKDRFSAERLKGVDSTLKIQPAKLEDSAVYLCASSSLGREDFGQGTRLTVV.

The rearrangement uses TRBV12-3 or TRBV12-4 and TRBJ2-1; D gene ambiguous. CDR3 length equals 13 residues. Trimming took 9 bases from V and 3 from J, leaving 12 bases between them. CDR3 DNA: TGTGCCAGTACTCTGGAGAACTACAATGAGCAGTTCTTC. Its protein product is CASTLENYNEQFF.

In its sample, this clone was seen once. The chain is built from TRBV6-2 or TRBV6-3 and TRBJ1-5; tentatively, D is TRBD1 (5 bases). The CDR3 sequence is 15 residues long. Trimming removed 4 bases from V and 3 bases from J, with 13 bases in between. Germline values: CDR1 MNHEY, CDR2 SVGEGT. The CDR3 DNA is TGTGCCAGCAGTTCACAACAGGCATACAATCAGCCCCAGCATTTT. It codes for CASSSQQAYNQPQHF.

The chain uses TRBV2 and TRBJ2-7; D may be TRBD1 or TRBD2 (5 bases each). Germline loops: CDR1 SNHLY, CDR2 FYNNEI. The CDR3 totals 15 residues. Trimming cost V 5 bases and J 3 bases, with 17 bases left between them. The CDR3 protein is CASSKPGRGDYEQYF. The CDR3 DNA reads TGTGCCAGCAGTAAGCCGGGACGTGGAGACTACGAGCAGTACTTC.

The gene calls are TRBV7-9 and TRBJ2-1, with 7 bases aligning to TRBD2. CDR3 length: 15 residues. V lost 5 bases to trimming and J lost 3 bases; unmatched junction nucleotides: 7. CDR1 is SEHNR, CDR2 FQNEAQ, per germline (reference sequence). CDR3 coding DNA: TGTGCCAGCAGCCGTAACCGGGACTACTACAATGAGCAGTTCTTC. This translates into CASSRNRDYYNEQFF.

The chain has TRBV19 and TRBJ1-5; D call uncertain. V was trimmed by 3 bases and J by 5 bases, leaving 8 bases between them. The CDR3 consists of 13 residues. Germline V gene sequence: CDR1 LNHDA, CDR2 SQIVND (reference sequence). CDR3 loop: CASSMRRHQPQHF. CDR3 in DNA: TGTGCCAGTAGTATGCGACGACATCAGCCCCAGCATTTT. Full variable domain (rest looked up from reference TRBV19 and TRBJ1-5): DGGITQSPKYLFRKEGQNVTLSCEQNLNHDAMYWYRQDPGQGLRLIYYSQIVNDFQKGDIAEGYSVSREKKESFPLTVTSAQKNPTAFYLCASSMRRHQPQHFGDGTRLSIL.

This chain links TRBV5-1 with TRBJ2-2, with 7 bases fitting TRBD2. The germline gives CDR1 SGHRS, CDR2 YFSETQ. This CDR3 spans 16 amino acids. V shed 1 base, J shed 9 bases, and the junction held 12 bases outside the gene matches. The CDR3, as DNA: TGCGCCAGCAGCTTGTTGGCTAGCGGACTTCAGCGGGAGCTGTTTTTT. Translation gives CASSLLASGLQRELFF. Drawing the rest from reference TRBV5-1 and TRBJ2-2, the complete variable domain is KAGVTQTPRYLIKTRGQQVTLSCSPISGHRSVSWYQQTPGQGLQFLFEYFSETQRNKGNFPGRFSGRQFSNSRSEMNVSTLELGDSALYLCASSLLASGLQRELFFGEGSRLTVL.

The chain couples TRBV4-1 to TRBJ1-2, with D uncertain. There are 14 residues in the CDR3. V lost 8 bases to trimming and J lost 7 bases, with 20 bases between them. Germline V gene data show CDR1 as MGHRA and CDR2 as YSYEKL. The CDR3 sequence: CASGEEGPRGGYTF. DNA for the CDR3: TGCGCCAGCGGTGAGGAGGGCCCCCGGGGTGGCTACACCTTC.

The V call is TRBV4-3, the J call TRBJ2-1; the match to TRBD2 covers 8 bases. The CDR3 runs 13 residues. V gave up 4 bases and J gave up 10 bases; unmatched junction bases: 6. Germline-derived CDR1 and CDR2 are LGHNA and YSLEER. The CDR3 nucleotides are TGCGCCAGCAGCCCCCTTATAGCGGGGGAGCAGTTCTTC. It translates to CASSPLIAGEQFF.

On this clone: This CDR3 is also generated by other DNA sequences in the sample. The chain employs TRBV5-1 and TRBJ1-1; no clear D gene. V was pared by 4 bases and J by 1 base, with 8 bases between. Germline loops: CDR1 SGHRS, CDR2 YFSETQ. The CDR3 consists of 13 residues. CDR3 amino acids: CASSAGQNTEAFF. The CDR3 DNA sequence: TGCGCCAGCAGCGCTGGGCAGAACACTGAAGCTTTCTTT.

The genes are TRBV19 and TRBJ1-2, with D possibly matching TRBD1 (5 bases). The V and J ends lost 4 bases and 8 bases respectively, with 14 bases between them. The CDR3 sequence is 13 residues long. Germline CDR1 is LNHDA and CDR2 is SQIVND (reference sequence). The CDR3 loop is CASSRSRGFGYTF. The CDR3, as DNA: TGTGCCAGTAGTAGATCCCGGGGCTTCGGCTACACCTTC.